These 26 T cell receptor beta chains share one sample of origin, sequenced in a study of blood T cell repertoires in COVID-19. Here immunoSEQ multiplex PCR was the method, and the copy in TCRdb shows in-frame clones only, minus some. The sample has a few hundred thousand clones; over 75% are singletons. What was sequenced was PBMCs or T cells enriched from blood (not recorded which). The receptor source for this set is a man aged 25-45 years who had recovered from COVID-19.

This clone came up once. This sequence joins TRBV4-1 and TRBJ2-1, with TRBD2 identical over 8 bases. This CDR3 has 18 residues. Trimming at V came to 0 bases and at J to 3 bases, leaving 10 bases not matched to a gene. The germline V gene encodes CDR1 MGHRA and CDR2 YSYEKL. CDR3 region: CASSQDRLRGLVYNEQFF. Written as DNA, the CDR3 is TGCGCCAGCAGCCAAGATAGATTACGGGGACTAGTCTACAATGAGCAGTTCTTC.

This chain connects TRBV5-1 to TRBJ2-7, with D possibly being TRBD2 (6 bases). Trimming took off 4 bases at V and 4 bases at J, with 9 bases between the two ends. This CDR3 comprises 12 residues. From germline, CDR1 is SGHRS and CDR2 YFSETQ. The CDR3, as DNA: TGCGCCAGCAGCCCGGCGGGGTACGAGCAGTACTTC. Amino acid sequence: CASSPAGYEQYF.

The chain is built from TRBV24-1 and TRBJ2-1, with TRBD2 matching 12 bases. The germline V gene has CDR1 KGHDR and CDR2 SFDVKD. The CDR3 has 16 residues. V lost 4 bases to trimming and J lost 10 bases; unmatched junction nucleotides: 10. The CDR3 DNA is TGTGCCACCAGTGACCTTGGACTAGCGGGACAGGAGGAGCAGTTCTTC. This sequence encodes CATSDLGLAGQEEQFF.

The CDR3 coding sequence is TGTGCCAGCTCACAACTTAGCGGGAGGGCCTTCAATGAGCAGTTCTTC. Translated, it gives CASSQLSGRAFNEQFF. This chain links TRBV18 with TRBJ2-1, with TRBD2 matching over 11 bases. The V and J ends lost 4 bases and 6 bases, in that order; junction bases with no gene match: 8. Germline values: CDR1 KGHSH, CDR2 LQKENI. This CDR3 comprises 16 residues. Combining the CDR3 with reference TRBV18 and TRBJ2-1 gives the whole variable domain NAGVMQNPRHLVRRRGQEARLRCSPMKGHSHVYWYRQLPEEGLKFMVYLQKENIIDESGMPKERFSAEFPKEGPSILRIQQVVRGDSAAYFCASSQLSGRAFNEQFFGPGTRLTVL.

The chain joins TRBV11-3 to TRBJ2-3, with 8 bases fitting TRBD1. This CDR3 has 18 amino acids. With 5 bases clipped from V and 7 bases from J, the junction kept 20 bases outside the gene matches. The germline V gene encodes CDR1 SGHNT and CDR2 YENEEA. The CDR3 bases are TGTGCCAGCAGCCACTTAGTTTGGACAGGGCCACGCTCGAATACGCAGTATTTT. This gives the protein CASSHLVWTGPRSNTQYF. Combining the CDR3 with reference TRBV11-3 and TRBJ2-3 gives the whole variable domain EAGVVQSPRYKIIEKKQPVAFWCNPISGHNTLYWYLQNLGQGPELLIRYENEEAVDDSQLPKDRFSAERLKGVDSTLKIQPAELGDSAVYLCASSHLVWTGPRSNTQYFGPGTRLTVL.

This chain uses TRBV19 with TRBJ2-2; 8 positions match TRBD1. After removal of 6 bases from V and 8 bases from J, the junction contained 26 bases not matched to a gene. This CDR3 is 20 amino acids long. Germline V gene sequence: CDR1 LNHDA, CDR2 SQIVND (reference sequence). The CDR3 coding sequence is TGTGCCAGTAGAAAACCTCCGACAGGGGCCTATCCTAGGACACCGGGGGAGCTGTTTTTT. This codes for CASRKPPTGAYPRTPGELFF.

The chain is built from TRBV27 and TRBJ1-4; D gene unclear. The CDR3 totals 14 residues. Germline V gene data show CDR1 as MNHEY and CDR2 as SMNVEV (reference sequence). V lost 6 bases and J lost 8, with 16 bases in between. The CDR3 here is CASRQLGGGEKLFF. The CDR3 coding sequence is TGTGCCAGCAGGCAATTGGGAGGAGGAGAAAAACTGTTTTTT.

The rearrangement uses TRBV4-1 and TRBJ1-1, with D maybe TRBD1 (6 bases). Germline lookup yields CDR1 MGHRA and CDR2 YSYEKL. Trimming cost V 1 base and J 10 bases, with 16 bases left between them. This CDR3 has 14 residues. CDR3 nucleotide sequence: TGCGCCAGCAGCCAAGTTGGGGAGCTCAGGGGAGCTTTCTTT. Translating gives CASSQVGELRGAFF.

As to this clone: The same CDR3 arises from other DNA sequences in this sample as well. The rearrangement uses TRBV30 and TRBJ1-6, with D uncertain. The V end lost 3 bases, the J end lost 9 bases, and 12 bases lay between the germline ends. Per germline, CDR1 GTSNPN and CDR2 SVGIG (reference sequence). CDR3 length equals 13 residues. The CDR3 protein is CAWSGGLGSPLHF. CDR3 coding DNA: TGTGCCTGGAGCGGTGGACTGGGTTCACCCCTCCACTTT.

In this sample, this clone turned up a few times. The chain has TRBV18 and TRBJ1-1; D gene uncertain. CDR1 and CDR2 (germline): KGHSH, LQKENI. V was cut by 3 bases and J by 5 bases, with 13 bases left in between. There are 14 residues in the CDR3. The CDR3 is CASSPVGGWTEAFF. CDR3 bases: TGTGCCAGCTCACCGGTGGGCGGGTGGACTGAAGCTTTCTTT. Based on the CDR3 plus reference TRBV18 and TRBJ1-1, the full variable domain is NAGVMQNPRHLVRRRGQEARLRCSPMKGHSHVYWYRQLPEEGLKFMVYLQKENIIDESGMPKERFSAEFPKEGPSILRIQQVVRGDSAAYFCASSPVGGWTEAFFGQGTRLTVV.

This clone occurred once. The V and J genes are TRBV19 and TRBJ1-5; TRBD1 agrees at 10 bases. Germline CDR1 LNHDA, CDR2 SQIVND (reference sequence). The CDR3 runs 16 residues. Trimming at V came to 8 bases and at J to 7 bases, leaving 14 bases not matched to a gene. DNA of the CDR3: TGTGCCAGTGATCCTGGCCGGGACAGGGGTAGGCAGCCCCAGCATTTT. This codes for CASDPGRDRGRQPQHF.

J is TRBJ2-2 and V is TRBV3-1 (or the pseudogene TRBV3-2), with D hard to call. CDR1 and CDR2 (germline): LGHDT, YNNKEL (reference sequence). CDR3 length equals 13 residues. The V and J ends lost 3 bases and 5 bases respectively, with 7 bases between them. The CDR3 DNA reads TGTGCCAGCAGCCACCTTAATACCGGGGAGCTGTTTTTT. This gives the protein CASSHLNTGELFF.

The chain uses TRBV7-9 and TRBJ1-3; D is perhaps TRBD1 (5 bases). Germline assignment: CDR1 SEHNR and CDR2 FQNEAQ (reference sequence). The CDR3 contains 15 residues. V lost 3 bases and J 0 bases, leaving 9 bases between the germline ends. CDR3 nucleotides: TGTGCCAGCAGCTTGGGGCCGAACTCTGGAAACACCATATATTTT. Protein product: CASSLGPNSGNTIYF.

The V gene is TRBV21-1, the J gene TRBJ1-5. TRBV21-1 is assigned pseudogene status. This CDR3 spans 15 amino acids. The CDR3 is CASSKTRYSNQPQHF. The CDR3 DNA follows: TGTGCCAGCAGCAAAACGCGGTATAGCAATCAGCCCCAGCATTTT.

This CDR3 reads CASSLGLAGHGTNEKLFF. DNA of the CDR3: TGCGCCAGCAGCTTGGGTTTAGCCGGTCATGGAACTAATGAAAAACTGTTTTTT. This rearrangement joins TRBV5-1 to TRBJ1-4, with D unclear. Germline V CDR1 and CDR2: SGHRS, YFSETQ. CDR3 length: 18 amino acids. V lost 0 bases to trimming and J lost 1 base, with 16 bases between them.

This chain joins TRBV6-5 and TRBJ1-2; TRBD1 agrees at 8 bases. The CDR3 runs 14 residues. Per germline, CDR1 MNHEY and CDR2 SVGAGI. After removal of 5 bases from V and 3 bases from J, the junction contained 5 bases not matched to a gene. This CDR3 reads CASSKTGGYYGYTF. In DNA form, the CDR3 reads TGTGCCAGCAGTAAAACAGGGGGGTACTATGGCTACACCTTC.

V is TRBV6-5 and J is TRBJ1-1; 7 bases are shared with TRBD1. Germline trimming cut 2 bases from V and 4 bases from J; bases unmatched to any gene: 10. Per germline, CDR1 MNHEY and CDR2 SVGAGI. The CDR3 loop spans 16 amino acids. The CDR3 bases are TGTGCCAGCAGTTACCGCACCGGGACAGCCGTCACTGAAGCTTTCTTT. Translating gives CASSYRTGTAVTEAFF.

The chain has TRBV19 and TRBJ1-1, with a weak D call TRBD1 (5 bases). V lost 3 bases and J lost 4, with 12 bases in between. The CDR3 contains 14 residues. Germline CDR1 LNHDA, CDR2 SQIVND (reference sequence). The CDR3 protein is CASSIPDSRTEAFF. CDR3 in DNA: TGTGCCAGTAGTATCCCTGACAGCCGCACTGAAGCTTTCTTT.

This chain uses TRBV6-5 with TRBJ1-5; tentative D call: TRBD1 (5 bases). CDR1 is MNHEY, CDR2 SVGAGI, per germline. V lost 8 bases and J 2 bases, leaving 13 bases between the germline ends. CDR3 size: 14 residues. Here the CDR3 DNA reads TGTGCCAGCGGGGCCAGGGTTGGCAATCAGCCCCAGCATTTT. It codes for CASGARVGNQPQHF.

The chain is built from TRBV25-1 and TRBJ2-7; D ambiguous. This CDR3 region has 11 residues. Trimming pared 4 bases from V and 6 bases from J, leaving 7 bases between. Germline CDR1 is MGHDK and CDR2 is SYGVNS. The CDR3: CASSVRREQYF. The CDR3 coding sequence is TGTGCCAGCAGTGTTCGTCGCGAGCAGTACTTC.

As DNA, the CDR3 is TGTGCCACCAGTGTCAGTGGTGGCACTGAAGCTTTCTTT. The encoded protein is CATSVSGGTEAFF. The gene calls are TRBV24-1 and TRBJ1-1; D not certain. Germline values: CDR1 KGHDR, CDR2 SFDVKD. The CDR3 has 13 amino acids. Trimming removed 5 bases at V and 4 bases at J, with 10 bases between.

This chain links TRBV29-1 with TRBJ1-1, with D uncertain. This CDR3 has 13 residues. Germline-derived CDR1 and CDR2 are SQVTM and ANQGSEA. V lost 6 bases to trimming and J lost 2 bases, with 13 bases between them. CDR3 bases: TGCAGCGTACTGGACTTTACTAACACTGAAGCTTTCTTT. This codes for CSVLDFTNTEAFF.

The chain joins TRBV27 to TRBJ1-6; 10 bases line up with TRBD1. J was trimmed by 8 bases and V by 10 bases; bases with no gene match: 2. CDR1 is MNHEY and CDR2 is SMNVEV in the germline V gene (reference sequence). The CDR3 runs 12 residues. CDR3 bases: TGTGCCACCGGGACAGGGGATTCACCCCTCCACTTT. It translates to CATGTGDSPLHF.

The J gene is TRBJ1-4, the V gene TRBV7-6; D gene ambiguous. The CDR3 extends over 15 amino acids. Per germline, CDR1 SGHVS and CDR2 FNYEAQ. V shed 1 base and J shed 6 bases, with 12 bases lying between them. The CDR3, as DNA: TGTGCCAGCAGCTTAGGGACTAGGAGTGATGAAAAACTGTTTTTT. Translating gives CASSLGTRSDEKLFF.

The chain joins TRBV5-6 to TRBJ1-1, with 8 bases that match TRBD1. Germline V gives CDR1 SGHDT, CDR2 YYEEEE. Trimming at V came to 4 bases and at J to 0 bases, leaving 8 bases not matched to a gene. The CDR3 covers 16 residues. The CDR3 spells CASSLPRTGMNTEAFF. DNA of the CDR3: TGTGCCAGCAGCCTACCTAGGACAGGGATGAACACTGAAGCTTTCTTT.

The rearrangement uses TRBV4-1 and TRBJ2-7, with a tentative D call TRBD2 (5 bases). The germline V and J ends were trimmed by 6 bases and 2 bases, with 14 bases remaining between them. This CDR3 is built from 14 residues. CDR1 is MGHRA and CDR2 is YSYEKL in the germline V gene. The CDR3 region is CASRIGVLTYEQYF. The CDR3 nucleotides are TGCGCCAGCAGGATCGGGGTGCTTACCTACGAGCAGTACTTC.